The 27 T cell receptor beta chains below come from one sample, sequenced in a study of cytotoxic CD8 clonotypes in ibrutinib-treated CLL. Here immunoSEQ multiplex PCR was the method, and the copy in TCRdb shows in-frame clones only, minus some. The sample gives some 310,000 clones, more than 65% of which show up once; 5.5% to 8% is in the top ten. The starting material was PBMCs, obtained before ibrutinib treatment. These receptors all stem from a human donor with chronic lymphocytic leukemia.

The genes are TRBV27 and TRBJ1-1; D unresolved. This CDR3 comprises 15 residues. Germline V gene data show CDR1 as MNHEY and CDR2 as SMNVEV (reference sequence). Trimming removed 3 bases from V and 2 bases from J, with 13 bases in between. The CDR3 DNA reads TGTGCCAGCAGTTTTCGTGCGGATCTCAACACTGAAGCTTTCTTT. The encoded protein is CASSFRADLNTEAFF.

The rearrangement links TRBV5-4 to TRBJ1-4; no clear D gene. The CDR3 covers 15 residues. Germline V CDR1 and CDR2: SGHNT, YYREEE (reference sequence). Trimming took off 0 bases at V and 8 bases at J, with 14 bases between the two ends. DNA of the CDR3: TGTGCCAGCAGCTTGGGCCCGGACCGGAGCGAAAAACTGTTTTTT. Its translation is CASSLGPDRSEKLFF. The full variable domain, in which reference TRBV5-4 and TRBJ1-4 provide the parts outside the CDR3, is ETGVTQSPTHLIKTRGQQVTLRCSSQSGHNTVSWYQQALGQGPQFIFQYYREEENGRGNFPPRFSGLQFPNYSSELNVNALELDDSALYLCASSLGPDRSEKLFFGSGTQLSVL.

This clone was counted between two and nine times. This chain joins TRBV27 and TRBJ1-2, with unresolved D. The CDR3 is 13 amino acids. The V gene lost 3 bases and the J gene lost 3 bases, with 8 bases spanning the gap. Germline CDR1 and CDR2: MNHEY and SMNVEV (reference sequence). CDR3 loop: CASSLQADYGYTF. Here the CDR3 DNA reads TGTGCCAGCAGTTTGCAGGCGGACTATGGCTACACCTTC.

This chain's CDR3 is CAWRGGTSVKETQYF. In nucleotides, the CDR3 is TGTGCCTGGAGGGGGGGGACTAGCGTAAAAGAGACCCAGTACTTC. This chain connects TRBV30 to TRBJ2-5; 10 bases line up with TRBD2. There are 15 residues in the CDR3. Unmatched junction bases numbered 7, after V lost 3 bases and J lost 3 bases. Germline V gene lookup returns CDR1 GTSNPN and CDR2 SVGIG (reference sequence).

The chain employs TRBV7-2 and TRBJ2-5; 8 bases agree with TRBD1. In germline, CDR1 is SGHTA, CDR2 FQGNSA. With 5 bases clipped from V and 3 bases from J, the junction kept 8 bases outside the gene matches. The CDR3 is made up of 15 amino acids. CDR3 sequence (DNA): TGTGCCAGCAGCCCTCAGGGGGCGCGCAAAGAGACCCAGTACTTC. Translating it yields CASSPQGARKETQYF.

V is TRBV5-1 and J is TRBJ2-7, with 7 bases that match TRBD1. The CDR3 is made up of 18 amino acids. Germline trimming cut 0 bases from V and 1 base from J; bases unmatched to any gene: 13. Germline CDR1 and CDR2: SGHRS and YFSETQ. CDR3 sequence (DNA): TGCGCCAGCAGCTTGGCCCCGGGACAGTCTTCAGGTTCCTACGAGCAGTACTTC. This codes for CASSLAPGQSSGSYEQYF.

The chain combines TRBV6-4 with TRBJ1-3; D is unresolved. Trimming left V 6 bases short and J 4 bases short, with 10 bases between. In germline, CDR1 is MRHNA, CDR2 SNTAGT. CDR3 length equals 13 residues. CDR3 residues: CASRPDGGNTIYF. CDR3 DNA: TGTGCCAGCAGGCCGGACGGGGGAAACACCATATATTTT.

The rearrangement uses TRBV5-1 and TRBJ2-7; D is possibly TRBD1 (5 bases). This CDR3 is 15 amino acids long. The V end was cut by 0 bases, the J end by 5 bases, with 15 bases between. The V gene's germline CDR1 is SGHRS and CDR2 YFSETQ. CDR3 bases: TGCGCCAGCAGCTTGGGGGGCGGCAAGGCGAACGAGCAGTACTTC. This codes for CASSLGGGKANEQYF.

A single count supports this clone. V usage is TRBV12-5 and J usage is TRBJ2-1; D possibly corresponds to TRBD2 (6 bases). Germline-derived CDR1 and CDR2 are LGHNT and FRNRAP. The length of the CDR3 is 18 residues. The V gene lost 1 base and the J gene lost 4 bases, with 20 bases spanning the gap. The CDR3 DNA is TGTGCTAGTGGTTTGGCCGGAACTCGGGAGTTCGGGTACAATGAGCAGTTCTTC. It codes for CASGLAGTREFGYNEQFF.

This clone was found once. This sequence joins TRBV25-1 and TRBJ1-1; D may be TRBD1 (6 bases). Germline assignment: CDR1 MGHDK and CDR2 SYGVNS. This CDR3 is built from 16 residues. Trimming cost V 7 bases and J 5 bases, with 23 bases left between them. This CDR3 is CASTLSKGGMGTEAFF. For the CDR3, the DNA is TGTGCCAGCACCCTAAGCAAAGGGGGAATGGGGACTGAAGCTTTCTTT. Drawing the rest from reference TRBV25-1 and TRBJ1-1, the complete variable domain is EADIYQTPRYLVIGTGKKITLECSQTMGHDKMYWYQQDPGMELHLIHYSYGVNSTEKGDLSSESTVSRIRTEHFPLTLESARPSHTSQYLCASTLSKGGMGTEAFFGQGTRLTVV.

The chain recombines TRBV18 with TRBJ2-7; possibly TRBD1 for D (6 bases). V lost 4 bases to trimming and J lost 3 bases, with 13 bases between them. Germline CDR1 and CDR2: KGHSH and LQKENI. The CDR3 runs to 14 residues. Here the CDR3 reads CASSRETGGYEQYF. CDR3 coding DNA: TGTGCCAGCTCACGAGAGACAGGAGGCTACGAGCAGTACTTC. The full variable domain, completed using reference TRBV18 and TRBJ2-7, is NAGVMQNPRHLVRRRGQEARLRCSPMKGHSHVYWYRQLPEEGLKFMVYLQKENIIDESGMPKERFSAEFPKEGPSILRIQQVVRGDSAAYFCASSRETGGYEQYFGPGTRLTVT.

V gene TRBV5-6 combines with J gene TRBJ2-3; TRBD2 might be the D (6 bases). The CDR3 spans 13 residues. Germline values: CDR1 SGHDT, CDR2 YYEEEE. V shed 4 bases and J shed 5 bases, with 11 bases lying between them. CDR3 in amino acids: CASSIGGLDTQYF. DNA for the CDR3: TGTGCCAGCAGCATTGGGGGGTTAGATACGCAGTATTTT.

As for this clone: This same CDR3 is encoded by further DNA sequences in the sample. The chain has TRBV9 and TRBJ2-7; 10 bases agree with TRBD2. The CDR3 consists of 15 residues. The V segment lost 0 bases and the J segment 2 bases; nucleotides outside the gene matches: 2. Germline V gives CDR1 SGDLS, CDR2 YYNGEE. For the CDR3, the DNA is TGTGCCAGCAGCGTAGGACTAGCGGGCCCCTACGAGCAGTACTTC. Translation: CASSVGLAGPYEQYF.

This clone was seen more than once but under ten times. The gene calls are TRBV29-1 and TRBJ1-2; D uncertain. The germline V gene encodes CDR1 SQVTM and CDR2 ANQGSEA. CDR3 length: 16 residues. The germline V and J ends were trimmed by 4 bases and 8 bases, with 26 bases remaining between them. CDR3 coding DNA: TGCAGCGTTGGAGGTGGGGTCGGCAGCGACGCGAGGGGCTACACCTTC. This translates into CSVGGGVGSDARGYTF.

The chain is built from TRBV5-6 and TRBJ2-1; D not resolved. Trimming shortened V by 4 bases and J by 6 bases, and 8 bases separated the two germline ends. The germline V gene encodes CDR1 SGHDT and CDR2 YYEEEE. The length of the CDR3 is 12 residues. The CDR3 DNA sequence: TGTGCCAGCAGCGTAACAAGCAATGAGCAGTTCTTC. Its protein product is CASSVTSNEQFF.

The table lists this clone with a count of one. The chain carries TRBV5-6 and TRBJ2-5, with D tentatively TRBD2 (6 bases). V was cut by 4 bases and J by 1 base, with 14 bases left in between. The CDR3 has 15 residues. CDR1 SGHDT and CDR2 YYEEEE come from the germline V gene. The CDR3 sequence: CASSRGDSGQETQYF. The CDR3 DNA reads as TGTGCCAGCAGCAGGGGCGATAGCGGCCAAGAGACCCAGTACTTC. Full variable domain (missing parts from reference TRBV5-6 and TRBJ2-5): DAGVTQSPTHLIKTRGQQVTLRCSPKSGHDTVSWYQQALGQGPQFIFQYYEEEERQRGNFPDRFSGHQFPNYSSELNVNALLLGDSALYLCASSRGDSGQETQYFGPGTRLLVL.

The chain joins TRBV7-2 to TRBJ2-2; D unresolved. In germline, CDR1 is SGHTA, CDR2 FQGNSA. This CDR3 spans 11 amino acids. Trimming pared 6 bases from V and 5 bases from J, leaving 4 bases between. As DNA, the CDR3 is TGTGCCAGCAGTAGAACCGGGGAGCTGTTTTTT. Its protein product is CASSRTGELFF.

Only one count was recorded for this clone. The chain joins TRBV30 to TRBJ2-5; a weak D match, TRBD1 (6 bases). The V and J ends lost 1 base and 1 base respectively, with 7 bases between them. Germline V CDR1 and CDR2: GTSNPN, SVGIG (reference sequence). The CDR3 loop spans 13 amino acids. The CDR3 bases are TGTGCCTGGAGTGAAGGGGGCCAAGAGACCCAGTACTTC. Its translation is CAWSEGGQETQYF.

The rearrangement links TRBV7-9 to TRBJ1-2; no firm D call. CDR3 length equals 16 residues. Germline V gene lookup returns CDR1 SEHNR and CDR2 FQNEAQ (reference sequence). V was trimmed by 2 bases and J by 3 bases, leaving 16 bases between them. This chain's CDR3 is CASSLNRRVEDYGYTF. DNA of the CDR3: TGTGCCAGCAGCTTAAATAGAAGGGTTGAGGACTATGGCTACACCTTC.

V gene TRBV7-8 combines with J gene TRBJ2-3; D gene uncertain. V gave up 3 bases and J gave up 3 bases, with 10 bases separating them. CDR3 length: 14 residues. The V gene's germline CDR1 is SGHVS and CDR2 FQNEAQ. CDR3 sequence: CASSFVGRTDTQYF. DNA of the CDR3: TGTGCCAGCAGCTTCGTGGGCAGGACAGATACGCAGTATTTT.

This chain joins TRBV4-2 and TRBJ2-7, with 7 nucleotides matching TRBD2. Trimming took 1 base from V and 4 from J; bases not matched to a gene: 13. This CDR3 comprises 17 residues. Germline V gene data show CDR1 as LGHNA and CDR2 as YNFKEQ. As DNA, the CDR3 is TGTGCCAGCAGCCAAGCCTCTGGAGGGCGGGAGCGTTACGAGCAGTACTTC. Protein sequence: CASSQASGGRERYEQYF.

The chain joins TRBV5-1 to TRBJ2-5; 8 nucleotides align to TRBD1. The CDR3 spans 15 residues. After removal of 4 bases from V and 0 bases from J, the junction contained 5 bases not matched to a gene. CDR1 and CDR2 (germline): SGHRS, YFSETQ. The CDR3, as DNA: TGCGCCAGCAGCCTAAGGACAGGGAACCAAGAGACCCAGTACTTC. Its translation is CASSLRTGNQETQYF.

This clone was picked up a small number of times. This chain uses TRBV18 with TRBJ2-5, with 8 bases aligning to TRBD2. V was pared by 2 bases and J by 4 bases, with 6 bases of the junction left unmatched. Germline V gene data show CDR1 as KGHSH and CDR2 as LQKENI. CDR3 length: 15 amino acids. CDR3 region: CASSPEREFPETQYF. For the CDR3, the DNA is TGTGCCAGCTCACCAGAGCGGGAGTTTCCAGAGACCCAGTACTTC.

The chain links TRBV7-8 to TRBJ2-3, with 7 bases lining up with TRBD2. The J segment lost 6 bases and the V segment lost 3 bases, leaving 15 bases of the junction unmatched. The CDR3 loop spans 17 amino acids. Germline V CDR1 and CDR2: SGHVS, FQNEAQ. The CDR3 reads CASSLWTSGFLRDTQYF. CDR3 in DNA: TGTGCCAGCAGCTTGTGGACTAGTGGTTTCCTTAGGGATACGCAGTATTTT.

The V and J genes are TRBV27 and TRBJ1-5, with unresolved D. Germline CDR1 MNHEY, CDR2 SMNVEV (reference sequence). CDR3 length: 12 amino acids. V gave up 10 bases and J gave up 7 bases, with 14 bases separating them. DNA for the CDR3: TGTGCCACCCTACAGAGTAAGCAGCCCCAGCATTTT. It is translated as CATLQSKQPQHF.

The chain recombines TRBV7-9 with TRBJ2-2, with unresolved D. The germline CDR1 and CDR2 sequences are SEHNR and FQNEAQ (reference sequence). Trimming removed 5 bases from V and 0 bases from J, with 16 bases in between. The CDR3 sequence is 17 residues long. CDR3: CASSPRTAIANTGELFF. For the CDR3, the DNA is TGTGCCAGCAGCCCAAGGACGGCTATTGCGAACACCGGGGAGCTGTTTTTT.

This rearrangement joins TRBV18 to TRBJ2-7; 8 nucleotides agree with TRBD1. The CDR3 runs 15 residues. After removal of 1 base from V and 4 bases from J, the junction contained 6 bases not matched to a gene. CDR1 and CDR2 (germline): KGHSH, LQKENI. The CDR3 DNA sequence: TGTGCCAGCTCACCACGGCAGGGGGCGCAGTACGAGCAGTACTTC. It codes for CASSPRQGAQYEQYF.